This paragraph reports one TCR beta chain. The CDR3 consists of 13 residues. Germline values: CDR1 MDHEN, CDR2 SYDVKM. Trimming pared 5 bases from V and 5 bases from J, leaving 12 bases between. Per the original methods: Amplification of reference gene primers provided the estimated nucleated cell counts. The repertoire was sequenced with immunoSEQ multiplex PCR; TCRdb's copy has only in-frame clones and lacks some. Clone size and the V and J calls come from that table; the DNA yielded D and trimming. The sample shows some 100,000 clones, about nine tenths of them seen only once. The entry originates in a study of blood T cell repertoires in COVID-19. In the study overall: Samples came from the United States, Italy and Spain, spanning acute and convalescent COVID-19. T cells, B-cell-depleted T cells, or PBMCs provided the cDNA or gDNA that served as material.

Sequenced material: peripheral blood. The rearrangement joins TRBV28 to TRBJ1-1; D remains unclear. This receptor was obtained from a man aged 60 to 69 with acute or convalescent COVID-19. The CDR3 reads CASSPPRGTEAFF. The CDR3 nucleotides are TGTGCCAGCAGTCCACCCCGAGGGACTGAAGCTTTCTTT. Using reference TRBV28 and TRBJ1-1 for the parts outside the CDR3, the full variable domain is DVKVTQSSRYLVKRTGEKVFLECVQDMDHENMFWYRQDPGLGLRLIYFSYDVKMKEKGDIPEGYSVSREKKERFSLILESASTNQTSMYLCASSPPRGTEAFFGQGTRLTVV.